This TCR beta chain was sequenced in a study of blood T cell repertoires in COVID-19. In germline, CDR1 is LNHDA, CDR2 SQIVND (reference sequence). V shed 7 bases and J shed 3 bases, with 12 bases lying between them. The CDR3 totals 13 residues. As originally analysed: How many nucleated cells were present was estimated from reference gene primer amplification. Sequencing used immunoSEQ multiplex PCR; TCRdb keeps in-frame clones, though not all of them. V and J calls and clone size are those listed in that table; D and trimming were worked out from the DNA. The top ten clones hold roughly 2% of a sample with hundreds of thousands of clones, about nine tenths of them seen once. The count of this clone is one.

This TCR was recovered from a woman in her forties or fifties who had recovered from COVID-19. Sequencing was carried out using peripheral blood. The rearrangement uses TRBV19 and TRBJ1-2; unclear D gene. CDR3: CASTRQGYYGYTF. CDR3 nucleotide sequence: TGTGCCAGTACCCGACAAGGTTACTATGGCTACACCTTC.